Following are 27 T cell receptor beta chains from one sample sequenced in a study of blood T cell repertoires in COVID-19 (dated by TCRdb to between 2020 and 2021). Libraries were made using the immunoSEQ multiplex PCR assay. What TCRdb holds here is the immuneACCESS table cut down to in-frame rearrangements. Part of the clones is not present; checked against another copy, under half of the missing clones reflect an unresolved V gene, and the others are unexplained. Across this sample there are a few hundred thousand clones, with 80% to 90% seen only once. The ten largest clones add up to approximately 10% of the sample. The sequencing sample was made of peripheral blood. Every receptor here comes from a woman aged 70-85 years with acute or convalescent COVID-19.

In DNA form, the CDR3 reads TGTGCCACCCAGTTACAGGGGGCCACCTACGAGCAGTACTTC. Amino acid sequence: CATQLQGATYEQYF. This rearrangement joins TRBV10-3 to TRBJ2-7; 9 bases line up with TRBD1. Trimming cost V 10 bases and J 2 bases; bases outside gene matches: 9. The germline gives CDR1 ENHRY, CDR2 SYGVKD. This CDR3 is 14 amino acids long.

This sequence joins TRBV15 and TRBJ2-1, with D uncertain. Germline CDR1 reads LNHNV; CDR2 reads YYDKDF (reference sequence). This CDR3 contains 13 residues. Trimming shortened V by 5 bases and J by 7 bases, and 12 bases separated the two germline ends. The CDR3 DNA reads TGTGCCACCAGCGTGTACCCCGAGAATGAGCAGTTCTTC. This encodes CATSVYPENEQFF.

The rearrangement joins TRBV12-5 to TRBJ2-7; D gene ambiguous. The germline V and J ends were trimmed by 4 bases and 2 bases, with 18 bases remaining between them. CDR1 is LGHNT and CDR2 is FRNRAP in the germline V gene. The CDR3 is 16 amino acids. The CDR3 is CASGSADVGSTYEQYF. CDR3 bases: TGTGCTAGTGGTTCGGCCGACGTGGGCAGCACCTACGAGCAGTACTTC.

The chain couples TRBV12-1 to TRBJ1-1; the table names TRBD1, a call not compared with the DNA. TRBV12-1 counts as a pseudogene. The length of the CDR3 is 13 residues. CDR3 coding DNA: TGTGCCAGCAGCTGGCTCCGGAACACTGAAGCTTTCTTT. Its translation: CASSWLRNTEAFF.

The chain recombines TRBV4-1 with TRBJ1-5; no clear D. Per germline, CDR1 MGHRA and CDR2 YSYEKL. Trimming took off 0 bases at V and 4 bases at J, with 13 bases between the two ends. The CDR3 loop spans 16 amino acids. The CDR3 DNA sequence: TGCGCCAGCAGCCAAGATCCGGGGTTAGCAAATCAGCCCCAGCATTTT. Its protein is CASSQDPGLANQPQHF.

The chain is built from TRBV4-1 and TRBJ1-2; D uncertain. Germline V gives CDR1 MGHRA, CDR2 YSYEKL. The germline V and J ends were trimmed by 1 base and 4 bases, with 13 bases remaining between them. The CDR3 spans 15 residues. The CDR3, as DNA: TGCGCCAGCAGCCAAGGAGTAAGACATACCTATGGCTACACCTTC. Amino acids: CASSQGVRHTYGYTF.

The V and J genes are TRBV30 and TRBJ1-2, with 7 bases fitting TRBD1. V lost 2 bases, J lost 8 bases, and 5 bases stayed unmatched. CDR1 GTSNPN and CDR2 SVGIG come from the germline V gene (reference sequence). This CDR3 is 12 amino acids long. In nucleotides, the CDR3 is TGTGCCTGGAGTACGACAGGGCAGGGCTACACCTTC. Its translation: CAWSTTGQGYTF. Drawing the rest from reference TRBV30 and TRBJ1-2, the complete variable domain is SQTIHQWPATLVQPVGSPLSLECTVEGTSNPNLYWYRQAAGRGLQLLFYSVGIGQISSEVPQNLSASRPQDRQFILSSKKLLLSDSGFYLCAWSTTGQGYTFGSGTRLTVV.

The chain combines TRBV29-1 with TRBJ1-4; D possibly corresponds to TRBD1 (5 bases). V lost 7 bases to trimming and J lost 0 bases, with 15 bases between them. There are 15 residues in the CDR3. The germline CDR1 and CDR2 sequences are SQVTM and ANQGSEA. The CDR3 region is CSAKTGTATNEKLFF. Written as DNA, the CDR3 is TGCAGCGCTAAGACGGGGACTGCAACTAATGAAAAACTGTTTTTT.

CDR3 in DNA: TGTGCCAGCAGCCTCGGGACTTTGAACACCGGGGAGCTGTTTTTT. This gives the protein CASSLGTLNTGELFF. V and J are TRBV5-5 and TRBJ2-2; weak D call: TRBD2 (6 bases). Per the germline V gene, CDR1 is SGHKS and CDR2 is YYEKEE (reference sequence). The CDR3 has 15 residues. V lost 4 bases and J 1 base, leaving 11 bases between the germline ends.

The chain links TRBV12-3 or TRBV12-4 to TRBJ1-1, with D hard to call. The CDR3 loop spans 11 amino acids. V was trimmed by 7 bases and J by 4 bases, leaving 7 bases between them. In nucleotides, the CDR3 is TGTGCCAGCACCCGGGTCACTGAAGCTTTCTTT. This translates into CASTRVTEAFF.

The CDR3 loop is CASSPPRGSGGFPSYNEQFF. In DNA form, the CDR3 reads TGTGCCAGCTCACCGCCGCGGGGTAGCGGGGGGTTCCCCTCCTACAATGAGCAGTTCTTC. The chain joins TRBV18 to TRBJ2-1; 10 positions agree with TRBD2. The trim removed 3 bases at V and 0 bases at J, leaving 14 bases unmatched. The CDR3 length is 20 residues. In germline, CDR1 is KGHSH, CDR2 LQKENI.

The chain employs TRBV18 and TRBJ2-1; D call uncertain. The V and J ends lost 2 bases and 2 bases respectively, with 10 bases between them. There are 15 residues in the CDR3. Germline-derived CDR1 and CDR2 are KGHSH and LQKENI. The DNA of the CDR3 is TGTGCCAGCTCACCAGTTAGAGGCACCTACAATGAGCAGTTCTTC. Encoded protein: CASSPVRGTYNEQFF.

This chain uses TRBV5-4 with TRBJ1-1; 11 bases line up with TRBD1. J gave up 5 bases and V 3 bases, and 9 bases lay outside the gene matches. The germline CDR1 and CDR2 sequences are SGHNT and YYREEE (reference sequence). This CDR3 has 16 residues. CDR3 DNA sequence: TGTGCCAGCAGCTGGGACAGGGGGGCGGTGGGGACTGAAGCTTTCTTT. Protein sequence: CASSWDRGAVGTEAFF.

The chain is built from TRBV6-6 and TRBJ2-7; D is perhaps TRBD1 (5 bases). Germline CDR1 MNHNY, CDR2 SVGAGI (reference sequence). The V and J ends lost 5 bases and 2 bases respectively, with 25 bases between them. This CDR3 comprises 18 residues. CDR3 loop: CASSPVPGRYPIPYEQYF. Written as DNA, the CDR3 is TGTGCCAGCAGTCCCGTTCCAGGGCGGTACCCCATCCCCTACGAGCAGTACTTC.

J is TRBJ1-1 and V is TRBV7-9; the D gene is possibly TRBD1 (6 bases). The length of the CDR3 is 14 residues. CDR1 is SEHNR, CDR2 FQNEAQ, per germline (reference sequence). The germline V and J ends were trimmed by 5 bases and 0 bases, with 10 bases remaining between them. Here the CDR3 reads CASSQDSMNTEAFF. CDR3 coding DNA: TGTGCCAGCAGCCAGGACAGCATGAACACTGAAGCTTTCTTT.

This clone was found once. J is TRBJ2-7 and V is TRBV5-6; 10 positions agree with TRBD1. This CDR3 comprises 15 residues. Per germline, CDR1 SGHDT and CDR2 YYEEEE. The V segment lost 4 bases and the J segment 2 bases; nucleotides outside the gene matches: 6. The chain's CDR3 is CASSPGQGVTYEQYF. The CDR3 DNA reads as TGTGCCAGCAGCCCTGGACAGGGGGTAACCTACGAGCAGTACTTC.

The chain uses TRBV6-5 and TRBJ1-2, with D perhaps matching TRBD1 (6 bases). Trimming took 6 bases from V and 4 from J, leaving 18 bases between them. The CDR3 contains 15 residues. Germline CDR1 is MNHEY and CDR2 is SVGAGI. CDR3 DNA sequence: TGTGCCAGCAGCCTATCGCAGGGGCGAAGCTATGGCTACACCTTC. Protein product: CASSLSQGRSYGYTF.

The chain couples TRBV11-1 to TRBJ2-7; D is possibly TRBD1 (7 bases). CDR3 length: 14 amino acids. Trimming stripped 5 bases from V and 3 bases from J, with 14 bases between. Germline CDR1 and CDR2: SGHAT and FQDESV (reference sequence). The CDR3 DNA reads TGTGCCAGCAGCCTATACCAGGGGGGCTACGAGCAGTACTTC. Translating it yields CASSLYQGGYEQYF.

V gene TRBV24-1 combines with J gene TRBJ2-3; possibly TRBD2 for D (7 bases). Germline lookup yields CDR1 KGHDR and CDR2 SFDVKD. This CDR3 has 17 residues. The V and J ends lost 1 base and 5 bases respectively, with 18 bases between them. In DNA, the CDR3 is TGTGCCACCAGTGATTTCGTAGGAGGGGGGGCGGGAGATACGCAGTATTTT. Amino acid sequence: CATSDFVGGGAGDTQYF.

The chain employs TRBV5-1 and TRBJ1-1, with 10 bases fitting TRBD1. This CDR3 comprises 16 residues. The V and J ends lost 3 bases and 1 base, in that order; junction bases with no gene match: 6. Looked up from germline, CDR1 is SGHRS and CDR2 is YFSETQ. DNA of the CDR3: TGCGCCAGCAGCTATCCGGGACAGGGGACGAACACTGAAGCTTTCTTT. Amino acids: CASSYPGQGTNTEAFF.

The chain is built from TRBV6-5 and TRBJ2-1; TRBD1 agrees at 7 bases. The CDR3 is 14 residues long. The V segment lost 7 bases and the J segment 2 bases; nucleotides outside the gene matches: 5. Germline-derived CDR1 and CDR2 are MNHEY and SVGAGI. As DNA, the CDR3 is TGTGCCAGCAATGCACAGGGGACCTACAATGAGCAGTTCTTC. Translation: CASNAQGTYNEQFF.

The rearrangement links TRBV11-2 to TRBJ2-2, with no clear D. The CDR3 is made up of 14 amino acids. V was shortened by 5 bases and J by 6 bases, with 13 bases between the two germline ends. Germline lookup yields CDR1 SGHAT and CDR2 FQNNGV. The CDR3 protein is CASSPINTAGELFF. The CDR3 DNA is TGTGCCAGCAGCCCTATTAATACAGCCGGGGAGCTGTTTTTT. The whole variable domain, remainder taken from reference TRBV11-2 and TRBJ2-2, is EAGVAQSPRYKIIEKRQSVAFWCNPISGHATLYWYQQILGQGPKLLIQFQNNGVVDDSQLPKDRFSAERLKGVDSTLKIQPAKLEDSAVYLCASSPINTAGELFFGEGSRLTVL.

The chain combines TRBV2 with TRBJ2-7, with D possibly matching TRBD1 (6 bases). Germline V gene sequence: CDR1 SNHLY, CDR2 FYNNEI. CDR3 length equals 13 residues. V was clipped by 8 bases and J by 6 bases, with 17 bases between them. Here the CDR3 DNA reads TGTGCCAGCGATCGAAACAGGGATGGCGAGCAGTACTTC. Translating gives CASDRNRDGEQYF.

This clone turned up a few times. This chain links TRBV11-2 with TRBJ1-2; 8 nucleotides line up with TRBD1. After removal of 0 bases from V and 5 bases from J, the junction contained 2 bases not matched to a gene. CDR1 is SGHAT, CDR2 FQNNGV, per germline. There are 14 residues in the CDR3. The CDR3 reads CASSLENRGYGYTF. The CDR3 nucleotides are TGTGCCAGCAGCTTAGAGAACAGGGGGTATGGCTACACCTTC.

This sequence joins TRBV28 and TRBJ1-2; D gene ambiguous. Germline V lookup: CDR1 MDHEN, CDR2 SYDVKM. V lost 7 bases and J 4 bases, leaving 13 bases between the germline ends. The length of the CDR3 is 13 residues. The CDR3: CASTPGGRYGYTF. The CDR3 bases are TGTGCCAGCACCCCCGGCGGCCGCTATGGCTACACCTTC.

This chain uses TRBV11-2 with TRBJ1-3; tentatively, D is TRBD1 (5 bases). This CDR3 spans 15 amino acids. Trimming shortened V by 3 bases and J by 3 bases, and 12 bases separated the two germline ends. Germline values: CDR1 SGHAT, CDR2 FQNNGV. The CDR3 loop reads CASSLQGGHGNTIYF. CDR3 coding DNA: TGTGCCAGCAGCTTGCAGGGTGGCCATGGAAACACCATATATTTT.

This clone has a single count. The rearrangement links TRBV28 to TRBJ2-7; a possible D gene is TRBD1 (6 bases). The CDR3 has 15 amino acids. The germline gives CDR1 MDHEN, CDR2 SYDVKM. V was pared by 4 bases and J by 2 bases, with 15 bases between. The CDR3 sequence: CASSSNRDTPYEQYF. CDR3 DNA sequence: TGTGCCAGCAGTTCAAACCGGGACACCCCCTACGAGCAGTACTTC.